This T cell receptor (beta chain) comes out of a study of blood T cells in healthy people across ages. Trimming stripped 4 bases from V and 5 bases from J, with 20 bases between. Germline V gene sequence: CDR1 LGHDT, CDR2 YNNKEL (reference sequence). The CDR3 extends over 16 amino acids. With a J-beta primer mix and a sample-barcoded 5' primer, a second PCR ran 7 to 11 cycles. All samples yielded 2.5 million or more CDR3-containing paired-end reads. MiXCR, run by TCRdb on the 5' RACE reads, gives a single entry per CDR3 protein. Among more than 1,000,000 distinct CDR3 sequences listed, approximately 25% were seen once. This sample also appeared in a second study, on T cells of mothers and their children.

The chain carries TRBV3-1 and TRBJ2-5, with D perhaps assigned TRBD1 or TRBD2 (6 bases each). The sequence was collected from a girl between 2 and 10 years old in good health. The sequenced material came from blood. CDR3 DNA sequence: TGTGCCAGCAGCCCAATGCGGGACACTGGGTGGGAGACCCAGTACTTC. As protein: CASSPMRDTGWETQYF.